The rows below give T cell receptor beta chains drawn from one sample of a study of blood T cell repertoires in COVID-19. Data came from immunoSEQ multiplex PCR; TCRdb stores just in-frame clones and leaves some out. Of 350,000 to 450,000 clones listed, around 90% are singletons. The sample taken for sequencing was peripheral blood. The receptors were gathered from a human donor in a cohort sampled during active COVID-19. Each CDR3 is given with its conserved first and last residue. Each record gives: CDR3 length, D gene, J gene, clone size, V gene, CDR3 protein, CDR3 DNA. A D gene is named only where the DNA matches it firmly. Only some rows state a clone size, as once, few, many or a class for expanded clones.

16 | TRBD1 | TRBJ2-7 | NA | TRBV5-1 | CASSLRPGQGSYEQYF | TGCGCCAGCAGCTTGCGTCCTGGACAGGGATCCTACGAGCAGTACTTC
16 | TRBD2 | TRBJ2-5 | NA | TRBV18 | CASSLRLAGDQETQYF | TGTGCCAGCTCACTTCGACTAGCGGGGGACCAAGAGACCCAGTACTTC
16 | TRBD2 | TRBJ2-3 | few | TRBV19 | CATDAGGRVDTDTQYF | TGTGCCACCGACGCGGGAGGGCGCGTTGACACAGATACGCAGTATTTT
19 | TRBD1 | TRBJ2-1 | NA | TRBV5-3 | CARSRGPGQGMRGAGEQFF | TGTGCCAGAAGTCGAGGACCGGGACAGGGGATGCGCGGCGCGGGTGAGCAGTTCTTC
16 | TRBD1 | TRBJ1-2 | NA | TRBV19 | CASSNRDRILNYGYTF | TGTGCCAGTAGTAACCGGGACAGGATCCTTAACTATGGCTACACCTTC
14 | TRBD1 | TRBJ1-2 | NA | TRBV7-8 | CASSLTTGGRGYTF | TGTGCCAGCAGCCTAACGACAGGGGGCAGAGGCTACACCTTC
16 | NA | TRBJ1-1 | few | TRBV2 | CASSVEVAALNTEAFF | TGTGCCAGCAGCGTGGAGGTGGCCGCGCTAAACACTGAAGCTTTCTTT
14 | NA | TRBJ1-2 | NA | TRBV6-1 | CASSEASTNYGYTF | TGTGCCAGCAGTGAAGCATCCACTAACTATGGCTACACCTTC
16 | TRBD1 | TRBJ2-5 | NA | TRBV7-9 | CASSFTGGLERETQYF | TGTGCCAGCAGCTTTACAGGGGGCCTGGAGAGGGAGACCCAGTACTTC
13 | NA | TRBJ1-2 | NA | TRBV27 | CASSGAGSFGYTF | TGTGCCAGCAGTGGGGCAGGGTCCTTCGGCTACACCTTC
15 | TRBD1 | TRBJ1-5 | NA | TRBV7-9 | CASSLGGGGGQPQHF | TGTGCCAGCAGCTTAGGAGGGGGCGGTGGGCAGCCCCAGCATTTT
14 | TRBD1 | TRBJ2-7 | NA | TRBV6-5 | CASSRQGTSYEQYF | TGTGCCAGCAGCCGACAGGGGACCTCCTACGAGCAGTACTTC
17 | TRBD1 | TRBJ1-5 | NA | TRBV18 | CASSPRGPGGYNQPQHF | TGTGCCAGCTCACCCCGGGGGCCAGGGGGCTACAATCAGCCCCAGCATTTT
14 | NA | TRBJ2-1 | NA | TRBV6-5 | CASSPTSSYNEQFF | TGTGCCAGCAGCCCGACTAGTTCCTACAATGAGCAGTTCTTC
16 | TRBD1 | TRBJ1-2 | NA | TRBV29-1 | CSVATVDRYGGGGYTF | TGCAGCGTTGCTACCGTGGACAGGTATGGAGGAGGAGGCTACACCTTC
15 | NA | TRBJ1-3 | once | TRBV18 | CASSPPQGSGNTIYF | TGTGCCAGCTCACCACCGCAGGGGTCTGGAAACACCATATATTTT
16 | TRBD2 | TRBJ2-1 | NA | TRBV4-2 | CASSQVDREDNNEQFF | TGTGCCAGCAGCCAAGTGGATCGGGAGGACAACAATGAGCAGTTCTTC
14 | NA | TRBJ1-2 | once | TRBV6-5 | CASSFRGADYGYTF | TGTGCCAGCAGTTTCCGCGGGGCAGACTATGGCTACACCTTC
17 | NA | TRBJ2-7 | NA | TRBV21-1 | CASSKAIAGAGNYEQYF | TGTGCCAGCAGCAAGGCTATCGCTGGGGCGGGGAACTACGAGCAGTACTTC
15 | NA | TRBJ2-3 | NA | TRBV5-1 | CASSIQGWSTDTQYF | TGCGCCAGCAGCATACAGGGCTGGAGCACAGATACGCAGTATTTT
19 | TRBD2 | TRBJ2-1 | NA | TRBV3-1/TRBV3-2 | CASSHAEPSGGVSYNEQFF | TGTGCCAGCAGCCACGCGGAGCCTAGCGGGGGGGTATCCTACAATGAGCAGTTCTTC
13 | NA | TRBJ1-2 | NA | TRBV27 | CASSFGGRSGYTF | TGTGCCAGCAGTTTTGGGGGGAGATCGGGCTACACCTTC
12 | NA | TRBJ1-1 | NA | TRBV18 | CASSPSVSEAFF | TGTGCCAGCTCACCGAGTGTGTCGGAAGCTTTCTTT
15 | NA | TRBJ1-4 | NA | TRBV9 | CASSVAPGIDEKLFF | TGTGCCAGCAGCGTAGCCCCAGGGATAGATGAAAAACTGTTTTTT
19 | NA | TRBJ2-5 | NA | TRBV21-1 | CASSKGGQGLELVQETQYF | TGTGCCAGCAGCAAGGGGGGACAGGGGTTAGAACTGGTACAAGAGACCCAGTACTTC
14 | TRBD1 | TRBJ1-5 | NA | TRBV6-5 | CAGGTGGRNQPQHF | TGTGCCGGGGGAACAGGGGGCAGGAATCAGCCCCAGCATTTT
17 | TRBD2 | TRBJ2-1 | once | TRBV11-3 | CASSLRGGREGRNEQFF | TGTGCCAGCAGCCTACGTGGGGGGCGGGAGGGCAGGAATGAGCAGTTCTTC
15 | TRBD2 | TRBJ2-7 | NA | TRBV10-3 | CAISERAGVTDEQYF | TGTGCCATCAGTGAGAGGGCGGGAGTGACGGACGAGCAGTACTTC
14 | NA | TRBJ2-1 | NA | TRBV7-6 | CASSMQGPYNEQFF | TGTGCCAGCAGCATGCAGGGGCCCTACAATGAGCAGTTCTTC
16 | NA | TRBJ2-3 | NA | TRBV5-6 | CASSLDPGENTDTQYF | TGTGCCAGCAGCTTGGATCCCGGGGAGAACACAGATACGCAGTATTTT
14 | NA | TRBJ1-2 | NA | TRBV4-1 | CASSSMEGSIGYTF | TGCGCCAGCAGCTCCATGGAGGGGTCGATTGGCTACACCTTC
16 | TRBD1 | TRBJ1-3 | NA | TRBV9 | CASSVEAGQGGDTIYF | TGTGCCAGCAGCGTAGAAGCTGGACAGGGTGGGGACACCATATATTTT
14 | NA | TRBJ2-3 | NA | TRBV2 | CASSADYRTDTQYF | TGTGCCAGCAGTGCAGACTATCGCACAGATACGCAGTATTTT
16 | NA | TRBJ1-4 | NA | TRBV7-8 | CASSSKTEAANEKLFF | TGTGCCAGCAGCTCAAAGACGGAAGCGGCTAATGAAAAACTGTTTTTT
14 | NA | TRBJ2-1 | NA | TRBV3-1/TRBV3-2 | CASSQVRDYNEQFF | TGTGCCAGCAGCCAGGTCCGGGACTACAATGAGCAGTTCTTC
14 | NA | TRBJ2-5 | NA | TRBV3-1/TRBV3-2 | CASSHGAKQETQYF | TGTGCCAGCAGCCACGGAGCGAAACAAGAGACCCAGTACTTC
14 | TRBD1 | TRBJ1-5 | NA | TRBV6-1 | CASSLGGQNQPQHF | TGTGCCAGCTCCTTAGGGGGACAGAATCAGCCCCAGCATTTT
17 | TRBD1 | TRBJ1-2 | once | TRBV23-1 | CAGRDRATTQVNYGYTF | TGCGCCGGCCGGGACAGGGCAACAACCCAAGTTAACTATGGCTACACCTTC
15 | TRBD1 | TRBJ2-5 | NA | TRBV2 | CASSSRDRGQETQYF | TGTGCCAGCAGTAGCCGGGACAGGGGGCAAGAGACCCAGTACTTC
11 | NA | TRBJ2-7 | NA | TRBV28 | CASGGSYEQYF | TGTGCCTCCGGGGGTTCCTACGAGCAGTACTTC
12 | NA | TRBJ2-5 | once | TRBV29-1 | CSVPTVLETQYF | TGCAGCGTCCCTACCGTTCTGGAGACCCAGTACTTC
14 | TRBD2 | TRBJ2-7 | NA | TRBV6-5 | CASSSLSGPYEQYF | TGTGCCAGCAGTTCTCTTAGCGGGCCCTACGAGCAGTACTTC
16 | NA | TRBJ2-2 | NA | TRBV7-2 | CASSFGGGGYTGELFF | TGTGCCAGCAGCTTCGGAGGTGGTGGATACACCGGGGAGCTGTTTTTT
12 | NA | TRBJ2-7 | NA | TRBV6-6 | CASSPQGYEQYF | TGTGCCAGCAGCCCCCAGGGCTACGAGCAGTACTTC
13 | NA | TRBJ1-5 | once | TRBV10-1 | CASTGPGNSPQHF | TGCGCCAGCACCGGACCGGGGAATTCACCCCAGCATTTT
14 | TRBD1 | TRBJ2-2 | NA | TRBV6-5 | CASRTGGTTGELFF | TGTGCCAGCAGAACAGGGGGGACCACCGGGGAGCTGTTTTTT
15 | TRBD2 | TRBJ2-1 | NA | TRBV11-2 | CASSPIQTGGNEQFF | TGTGCCAGCAGCCCAATCCAAACGGGAGGCAATGAGCAGTTCTTC
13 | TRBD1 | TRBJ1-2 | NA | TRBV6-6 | CASSYRDRGGYTF | TGTGCCAGCAGTTATCGGGACAGGGGCGGCTACACCTTC
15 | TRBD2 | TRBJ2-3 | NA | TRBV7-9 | CASIGPLALADTQYF | TGTGCCAGCATAGGGCCACTAGCGCTAGCAGATACGCAGTATTTT
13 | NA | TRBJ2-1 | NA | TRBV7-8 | CASSLGRYNEQFF | TGTGCCAGCAGCTTGGGCCGGTACAATGAGCAGTTCTTC